This TCR beta chain was documented in a study of HIV-infected children after antiretroviral therapy interruption. Trimming cost V 2 bases and J 5 bases, with 18 bases left between them. The CDR3 runs 16 residues. Germline CDR1 and CDR2: SGHNT and YENEEA. The sample holds a few counts of this clonotype. Unique molecular identifiers were included in an RNA-based 3' RACE TCR library. TCRdb used MiXCR to reprocess the 3' RACE reads, holding one entry per CDR3 protein. Among 40,000 to 50,000 distinct CDR3 sequences listed, around 4% were seen once. The treatment was: PENTA 11 planned treatment interruption arm or continuous ART arm.

V and J are TRBV11-3 and TRBJ2-5; TRBD1 is a possible D gene (5 bases). Sequencing used CD45RA+ CD4+ T cells from PBMCs, pooled from several time points, obtained from a donor given antiretroviral therapy, either interrupted or continuous. The subset is: naive CD4+ CD45RA+ CD45RO- T cells. The sequence was collected from a pool of human donors with HIV. Written as DNA, the CDR3 is TGTGCCAGCAGCTTAATTCGTCCAGGGAAAGTTGAGACCCAGTACTTC. Protein sequence: CASSLIRPGKVETQYF.